What follows are 18 T cell receptor beta chains derived from one specimen sequenced in a study of control samples from healthy donors and cancer patients. Data came from immunoSEQ multiplex PCR; TCRdb stores just in-frame clones and leaves some out. The table shows tens of thousands of clones, with 79% occurring only once. The sequenced sample consisted of PBMCs. These receptors were collected from a man in his sixties with head and neck cancer.

CDR3 loop: CASSARQGVTYEQYF. CDR3 nucleotide sequence: TGTGCCAGCAGCGCTCGACAGGGGGTAACCTACGAGCAGTACTTC. The J gene is TRBJ2-7, the V gene TRBV9; 9 bases align to TRBD1. The CDR3 loop spans 15 amino acids. V lost 3 bases and J lost 2; bases outside the gene matches: 6. Germline V gene data show CDR1 as SGDLS and CDR2 as YYNGEE.

This clone was picked up one time. The rearrangement links TRBV28 to TRBJ2-1; 10 nucleotides match TRBD2. The germline gives CDR1 MDHEN, CDR2 SYDVKM. The CDR3 contains 18 residues. Unmatched junction bases numbered 14, after V lost 5 bases and J lost 4 bases. This chain's CDR3 is CASSRGTLAGVRYNEQFF. CDR3 DNA sequence: TGTGCCAGCAGTAGGGGTACTCTAGCGGGAGTCAGGTACAATGAGCAGTTCTTC.

This clone was counted a single time. The chain is built from TRBV4-2 and TRBJ1-3; maybe TRBD1 (6 bases). Germline lookup yields CDR1 LGHNA and CDR2 YNFKEQ. The CDR3 spans 16 residues. V lost 4 bases to trimming and J lost 2 bases, with 15 bases between them. The CDR3 reads CASSLGGGSAGNTIYF. The CDR3 nucleotides are TGTGCCAGCAGCCTGGGAGGGGGTTCGGCTGGAAACACCATATATTTT.

The chain has TRBV5-8 and TRBJ1-5; D is unclear. Trimming shortened V by 4 bases and J by 6 bases, and 17 bases separated the two germline ends. CDR1 SGHTS and CDR2 YDEGEE come from the germline V gene. The CDR3 is 15 residues long. The CDR3 DNA sequence: TGTGCCAGCAGCCTCCTCACGATAGGACGTCAGCCCCAGCATTTT. Its protein is CASSLLTIGRQPQHF.

The chain has TRBV29-1 and TRBJ1-1, with 9 bases fitting TRBD1. The CDR3 contains 14 residues. After removal of 7 bases from V and 0 bases from J, the junction contained 6 bases not matched to a gene. Germline loops: CDR1 SQVTM, CDR2 ANQGSEA. The CDR3 bases are TGCAGCGGGGGACAGGGAGGTATGAACACTGAAGCTTTCTTT. Translation gives CSGGQGGMNTEAFF. The full variable domain, in which reference TRBV29-1 and TRBJ1-1 provide the parts outside the CDR3, is SAVISQKPSRDICQRGTSLTIQCQVDSQVTMMFWYRQQPGQSLTLIATANQGSEATYESGFVIDKFPISRPNLTFSTLTVSNMSPEDSSIYLCSGGQGGMNTEAFFGQGTRLTVV.

CDR3 coding DNA: TGTGCCATAACAGGGGGGTACGAGCAGTACTTC. This encodes CAITGGYEQYF. The chain has TRBV28 and TRBJ2-7; 8 bases agree with TRBD1. The V gene end was trimmed by 10 bases and the J gene end by 4 bases; junction bases not matched to a gene: 3. This CDR3 contains 11 residues. CDR1 and CDR2 from the germline V gene are MDHEN and SYDVKM.

The chain links TRBV5-6 to TRBJ1-2; tentative D call: TRBD1 (5 bases). There are 15 residues in the CDR3. V was cut by 1 base and J by 7 bases, with 17 bases left in between. Germline V gives CDR1 SGHDT, CDR2 YYEEEE. The CDR3 sequence: CASSLLVPGTGGYTF. CDR3 DNA: TGTGCCAGCAGCTTGTTAGTACCGGGGACTGGTGGCTACACCTTC.

This rearrangement joins TRBV28 to TRBJ1-5; TRBD1 matches at 7 bases. The germline gives CDR1 MDHEN, CDR2 SYDVKM. V was pared by 3 bases and J by 3 bases, with 5 bases of the junction left unmatched. This CDR3 region has 15 residues. In DNA, the CDR3 is TGTGCCAGCAGTTTGGCGACAGGGCCCAATCAGCCCCAGCATTTT. It encodes CASSLATGPNQPQHF.

This clone was seen a single time. The chain joins TRBV12-3 or TRBV12-4 to TRBJ2-1; no firm D call. V lost 3 bases, J lost 9 bases, and 9 bases lay in between. The CDR3 has 12 residues. CDR3 in DNA: TGTGCCAGCAGTTTTAGGGATAGTGAGCAGTTCTTC. Translation gives CASSFRDSEQFF.

V is TRBV6-5 and J is TRBJ1-2; D may be TRBD1 (6 bases). The germline V gene has CDR1 MNHEY and CDR2 SVGAGI. V lost 3 bases and J 0 bases, leaving 11 bases between the germline ends. The CDR3 has 15 residues. The CDR3 DNA reads as TGTGCCAGCAGTTATACGGGGACATCTAACTATGGCTACACCTTC. The encoded protein is CASSYTGTSNYGYTF.

The rearrangement uses TRBV5-4 and TRBJ1-3; unclear D gene. Trimming cost V 0 bases and J 0 bases, with 4 bases left between them. This CDR3 is built from 14 residues. Germline V lookup: CDR1 SGHNT, CDR2 YYREEE (reference sequence). The CDR3 spells CASSLEGSGNTIYF. The CDR3 DNA follows: TGTGCCAGCAGCTTGGAGGGCTCTGGAAACACCATATATTTT.

The chain carries TRBV7-8 and TRBJ1-2; TRBD1 is a possible D gene (5 bases). This CDR3 is 14 amino acids long. The germline V gene has CDR1 SGHVS and CDR2 FQNEAQ. Trimming removed 3 bases from V and 4 bases from J, with 12 bases in between. CDR3 DNA: TGTGCCAGCAGCTTGGGGGGGGGAACCTATGGCTACACCTTC. This gives the protein CASSLGGGTYGYTF.

V gene TRBV5-6 combines with J gene TRBJ2-2; 8 bases are shared with TRBD2. The CDR3 length is 16 residues. From germline, CDR1 is SGHDT and CDR2 YYEEEE. The J segment lost 4 bases and the V segment lost 0 bases, leaving 5 bases of the junction unmatched. The CDR3 DNA sequence: TGTGCCAGCAGCTTGGGCGGACTAGCCCTCACCGGGGAGCTGTTTTTT. Translation gives CASSLGGLALTGELFF. The complete variable domain, with remaining parts taken from reference TRBV5-6 and TRBJ2-2, reads DAGVTQSPTHLIKTRGQQVTLRCSPKSGHDTVSWYQQALGQGPQFIFQYYEEEERQRGNFPDRFSGHQFPNYSSELNVNALLLGDSALYLCASSLGGLALTGELFFGEGSRLTVL.

The rearrangement joins TRBV27 to TRBJ1-6; a possible D gene is TRBD1 (5 bases). The CDR3 is 14 residues long. Trimming cost V 7 bases and J 8 bases, with 15 bases left between them. CDR1 and CDR2 (germline): MNHEY, SMNVEV (reference sequence). CDR3 sequence: CASNRGGGDSPLHF. DNA for the CDR3: TGTGCCAGCAACCGCGGGGGAGGGGATTCACCCCTCCACTTT.

As DNA, the CDR3 is TGTGCCAGCAGCTTCACGGGGGCGCTGTTAAGCTCCTACAATGAGCAGTTCTTC. This translates into CASSFTGALLSSYNEQFF. The chain carries TRBV5-5 and TRBJ2-1, with D perhaps TRBD1 or TRBD2 (6 bases each). The V gene lost 2 bases and the J gene lost 0 bases, with 18 bases spanning the gap. There are 18 residues in the CDR3. CDR1 and CDR2 from the germline V gene are SGHKS and YYEKEE (reference sequence).

This CDR3 is CASSLSGGQIQSEQYF. The CDR3 DNA reads TGTGCCAGCAGCTTAAGCGGGGGGCAAATTCAAAGCGAGCAGTACTTC. The chain joins TRBV7-3 to TRBJ2-7; 8 nucleotides agree with TRBD2. In germline, CDR1 is SGHTA, CDR2 FQGTGA. Germline trimming cut 1 base from V and 6 bases from J; bases unmatched to any gene: 11. This CDR3 comprises 16 residues. The full variable domain, rest sourced from reference TRBV7-3 and TRBJ2-7, is GAGVSQTPSNKVTEKGKYVELRCDPISGHTALYWYRQSLGQGPEFLIYFQGTGAADDSGLPNDRFFAVRPEGSVSTLKIQRTERGDSAVYLCASSLSGGQIQSEQYFGPGTRLTVT.

J is TRBJ2-1 and V is TRBV11-1; the match to TRBD1 covers 9 bases. The germline V gene encodes CDR1 SGHAT and CDR2 FQDESV (reference sequence). The CDR3 totals 15 residues. V lost 5 bases, J lost 6 bases, and 8 bases stayed unmatched. CDR3 sequence reads: CASSPPGTGINEQFF. CDR3 coding DNA: TGTGCCAGCAGCCCCCCGGGGACAGGGATCAATGAGCAGTTCTTC.

The genes are TRBV30 and TRBJ2-7; the D gene is possibly TRBD1 (5 bases). This CDR3 has 16 amino acids. The germline gives CDR1 GTSNPN, CDR2 SVGIG (reference sequence). Trimming removed 3 bases from V and 0 bases from J, with 18 bases in between. The CDR3 nucleotides read TGTGCCTGGAGGCTAAGCTCAGGGCTAAGCTCCTACGAGCAGTACTTC. Encoded protein: CAWRLSSGLSSYEQYF. The full variable domain, in which reference TRBV30 and TRBJ2-7 provide the parts outside the CDR3, is SQTIHQWPATLVQPVGSPLSLECTVEGTSNPNLYWYRQAAGRGLQLLFYSVGIGQISSEVPQNLSASRPQDRQFILSSKKLLLSDSGFYLCAWRLSSGLSSYEQYFGPGTRLTVT.